Below are 20 T cell receptor beta chains sequenced from a single sample in a study of CD8+ T cells in alopecia areata. Treatment of the sample: oral pan-JAK inhibitor, 5-10 mg twice daily. cDNA serving as the sequencing template came from extracted, reverse transcribed RNA. The protocol was immunoSEQ multiplex PCR, while the TCRdb copy is restricted to in-frame clones and leaves out a portion. The sample records tens of thousands of clones, 70% to 80% being singletons. This specimen was CD8+ T cells sorted from blood, taken at approximately week 44, from a patient treated with tofacitinib. These receptors came from a human donor with alopecia areata.

The gene calls are TRBV28 and TRBJ2-4, with D unclear. The ends were cut back, 3 bases at V and 0 bases at J, with 21 bases in the middle. CDR1 and CDR2 from the germline V gene are MDHEN and SYDVKM. CDR3 length: 19 residues. The CDR3 loop reads CASSFNLSGTVLAKNIQYF. The CDR3 nucleotides read TGTGCCAGCAGTTTTAATCTCTCCGGCACCGTCCTAGCCAAAAACATTCAGTACTTC. The complete variable domain, with remaining parts taken from reference TRBV28 and TRBJ2-4, reads DVKVTQSSRYLVKRTGEKVFLECVQDMDHENMFWYRQDPGLGLRLIYFSYDVKMKEKGDIPEGYSVSREKKERFSLILESASTNQTSMYLCASSFNLSGTVLAKNIQYFGAGTRLSVL.

This clone has only a few counts. Here the CDR3 reads CASSPPGGRSETQYF. The CDR3 DNA follows: TGTGCCAGCAGCCCCCCCGGAGGGAGGTCAGAGACCCAGTACTTC. The J gene is TRBJ2-5, the V gene TRBV13; possibly TRBD2 for D (6 bases). V lost 5 bases and J lost 4, with 17 bases in between. Looked up from germline, CDR1 is PRHDT and CDR2 is FYEKMQ (reference sequence). The CDR3 is 15 amino acids.

This clone is a singleton in its sample. This chain joins TRBV10-3 and TRBJ1-5, with 7 bases aligning to TRBD1. Germline V CDR1 and CDR2: ENHRY, SYGVKD. This CDR3 contains 15 residues. V was pared by 0 bases and J by 4 bases, with 3 bases of the junction left unmatched. The DNA of the CDR3 is TGTGCCATCAGTGAGTCGCAGGGGGGAAATCAGCCCCAGCATTTT. Encoded protein: CAISESQGGNQPQHF.

The chain couples TRBV6-1 to TRBJ1-1; tentatively, D is TRBD1 (5 bases). The CDR3 covers 12 residues. The germline V gene encodes CDR1 MNHNS and CDR2 SASEGT. Trimming stripped 4 bases from V and 11 bases from J, with 14 bases between. CDR3 loop: CASSGAGRLAFF. CDR3 bases: TGTGCCAGCAGTGGTGCAGGGAGGTTGGCTTTCTTT.

The sample holds a few counts of this clone. This sequence joins TRBV29-1 and TRBJ2-7; unclear D gene. The CDR3 runs 13 residues. The V end lost 6 bases, the J end lost 4 bases, and 16 bases lay between the germline ends. Germline CDR1 SQVTM, CDR2 ANQGSEA. CDR3 sequence: CSVETPDTYEQYF. The CDR3 DNA follows: TGCAGCGTCGAGACACCAGATACTTACGAGCAGTACTTC.

The chain uses TRBV29-1 and TRBJ2-7; 9 bases map to TRBD1. J was trimmed by 5 bases and V by 4 bases; bases with no gene match: 15. Germline values: CDR1 SQVTM, CDR2 ANQGSEA. The CDR3 contains 16 residues. The CDR3 here is CSVAGTLTGTGNEQYF. In DNA, the CDR3 is TGCAGCGTTGCAGGTACCCTTACCGGGACAGGGAACGAGCAGTACTTC.

This clone was found a few times. The J gene is TRBJ2-2, the V gene TRBV19; a possible D gene is TRBD1 (6 bases). The CDR3 runs 15 residues. Deletions cut 6 bases from V and 6 bases from J, with 17 bases between. Looked up from germline, CDR1 is LNHDA and CDR2 is SQIVND (reference sequence). The DNA for the CDR3 is TGTGCCAGTAGAAATTGGACAGACGGGGCCGGGGAGCTGTTTTTT. Its protein is CASRNWTDGAGELFF.

This clone came up once. The CDR3 reads CASSLGGMNTEAFF. The DNA of the CDR3 is TGTGCCAGCAGCTTAGGAGGGATGAACACTGAAGCTTTCTTT. The V and J genes are TRBV7-9 and TRBJ1-1; D is unresolved. The CDR3 contains 14 residues. Germline values: CDR1 SEHNR, CDR2 FQNEAQ (reference sequence). Trimming pared 1 base from V and 0 bases from J, leaving 6 bases between.

This clone has more than one count but fewer than ten. The chain carries TRBV6-5 and TRBJ1-5; perhaps TRBD1 as D (5 bases). Trimming removed 8 bases at V and 4 bases at J, with 9 bases between. Germline V gives CDR1 MNHEY, CDR2 SVGAGI. This CDR3 comprises 12 residues. The CDR3 DNA is TGTGCCAGCGGGAAGGGGAATCAGCCCCAGCATTTT. Translation: CASGKGNQPQHF.

This clone was seen a single time. V is TRBV7-9 and J is TRBJ2-7; D is perhaps TRBD1 (6 bases). This CDR3 has 14 amino acids. CDR1 SEHNR and CDR2 FQNEAQ come from the germline V gene (reference sequence). Trimming took off 4 bases at V and 5 bases at J, with 15 bases between the two ends. The CDR3 here is CASSSRDNVHEQYF. As DNA, the CDR3 is TGTGCCAGCAGCTCAAGGGACAATGTGCACGAGCAGTACTTC.

The rearrangement joins TRBV6-6 to TRBJ2-2; D not resolved. Per the germline V gene, CDR1 is MNHNY and CDR2 is SVGAGI (reference sequence). Trimming removed 0 bases from V and 6 bases from J, with 8 bases in between. This CDR3 has 14 amino acids. The CDR3 here is CASSYSRTAGELFF. The CDR3 DNA reads TGTGCCAGCAGTTACTCGAGGACGGCCGGGGAGCTGTTTTTT.

The chain carries TRBV25-1 and TRBJ2-6; D remains unclear. The CDR3 is 14 residues long. Trimming shortened V by 3 bases and J by 4 bases, and 7 bases separated the two germline ends. Germline CDR1 is MGHDK and CDR2 is SYGVNS. DNA of the CDR3: TGTGCCAGCAGTGACGGTTCGGGGGCCAACGTCCTGACTTTC. As protein: CASSDGSGANVLTF.

This clone was seen a handful of times. This chain uses TRBV29-1 with TRBJ2-3, with 8 bases fitting TRBD2. CDR1 and CDR2 from the germline V gene are SQVTM and ANQGSEA. This CDR3 comprises 12 residues. Trimming took 7 bases from V and 5 from J; bases not matched to a gene: 5. The DNA of the CDR3 is TGCAGCGCCCCTGCGGGAGGAGATACGCAGTATTTT. It is translated as CSAPAGGDTQYF.

Remarks on this clone: The junction and the germline gene differ at one end; a read error may be behind it. The genes are TRBV4-3 and TRBJ1-5; 8 bases fit TRBD1. The CDR3 sequence is 15 residues long. Germline V lookup: CDR1 LGHNA, CDR2 YSLEER. DNA of the CDR3: TGCGCCAGCAGCAAAGACAGGGGCCCCAATCAGCCCCAGCATTTT. Amino acids: CASSKDRGPNQPQHF.

The genes are TRBV6-1 and TRBJ1-2; D ambiguous. Germline assignment: CDR1 MNHNS and CDR2 SASEGT. The length of the CDR3 is 11 residues. V was cut by 2 bases and J by 4 bases, with 2 bases left in between. The CDR3 here is CASSESYGYTF. The DNA of the CDR3 is TGTGCCAGCAGTGAAAGCTATGGCTACACCTTC.

V gene TRBV29-1 combines with J gene TRBJ2-7; D unclear. The CDR3 runs to 11 residues. Between the trimmed V and J ends, which lost 3 bases and 4 bases, there was a span of 7 bases. Germline V gene data show CDR1 as SQVTM and CDR2 as ANQGSEA. The DNA of the CDR3 is TGCAGCGTTGAGAGCAGGTACGAGCAGTACTTC. The encoded protein is CSVESRYEQYF.

The gene calls are TRBV29-1 and TRBJ2-7, with a possible D match to TRBD1 (5 bases). Germline-derived CDR1 and CDR2 are SQVTM and ANQGSEA. This CDR3 is 13 amino acids long. Trimming shortened V by 6 bases and J by 0 bases, and 12 bases separated the two germline ends. CDR3 bases: TGCAGCGTCCCTTCGACAGACTCCTACGAGCAGTACTTC. It yields the protein CSVPSTDSYEQYF.

This chain uses TRBV4-3 with TRBJ1-2; possibly TRBD1 for D (5 bases). Germline V gives CDR1 LGHNA, CDR2 YSLEER. CDR3 length: 15 amino acids. V was clipped by 1 base and J by 0 bases, with 9 bases between them. CDR3 in amino acids: CASSQGTTANYGYTF. CDR3 DNA sequence: TGCGCCAGCAGCCAAGGGACAACAGCTAACTATGGCTACACCTTC.

This chain connects TRBV6-5 to TRBJ1-1; D ambiguous. The CDR3 length is 14 residues. With 2 bases removed from V and 1 base from J, the gap between germline ends came to 8 bases. Germline V gives CDR1 MNHEY, CDR2 SVGAGI. CDR3 sequence (DNA): TGTGCCAGCAGTTACATGGAGGGGAACACTGAAGCTTTCTTT. Protein: CASSYMEGNTEAFF.

This clone came up a few times. CDR3 in amino acids: CASSSPASGQFYEQYF. CDR3 in DNA: TGTGCCAGCAGCTCACCGGCCTCGGGACAGTTCTACGAGCAGTACTTC. J is TRBJ2-7 and V is TRBV7-3; TRBD1 aligns across 7 bases. Germline V gives CDR1 SGHTA, CDR2 FQGTGA. The CDR3 contains 16 residues. V lost 4 bases, J lost 3 bases, and 12 bases stayed unmatched.